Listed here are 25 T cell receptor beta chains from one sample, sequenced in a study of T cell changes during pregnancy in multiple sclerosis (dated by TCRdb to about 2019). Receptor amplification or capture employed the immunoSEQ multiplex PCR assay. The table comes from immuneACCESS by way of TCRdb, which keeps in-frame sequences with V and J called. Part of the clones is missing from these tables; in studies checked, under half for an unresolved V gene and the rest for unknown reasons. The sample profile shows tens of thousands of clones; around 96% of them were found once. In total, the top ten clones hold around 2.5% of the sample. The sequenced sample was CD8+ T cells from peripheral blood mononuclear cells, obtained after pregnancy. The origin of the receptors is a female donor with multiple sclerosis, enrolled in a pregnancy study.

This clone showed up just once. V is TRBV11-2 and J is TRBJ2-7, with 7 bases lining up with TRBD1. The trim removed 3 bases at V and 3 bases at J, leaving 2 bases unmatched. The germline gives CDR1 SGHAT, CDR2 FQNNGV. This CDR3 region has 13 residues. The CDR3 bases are TGTGCCAGCAGCTTGTCAGGGGGCTACGAGCAGTACTTC. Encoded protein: CASSLSGGYEQYF.

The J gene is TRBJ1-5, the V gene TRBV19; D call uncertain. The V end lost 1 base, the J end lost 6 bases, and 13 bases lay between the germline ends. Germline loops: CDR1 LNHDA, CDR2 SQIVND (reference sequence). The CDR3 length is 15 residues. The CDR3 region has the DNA TGTGCCAGTAGTATAGGCATCGGAGGTCCTCAGCCCCAGCATTTT. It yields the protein CASSIGIGGPQPQHF. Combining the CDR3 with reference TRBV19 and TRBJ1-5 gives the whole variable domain DGGITQSPKYLFRKEGQNVTLSCEQNLNHDAMYWYRQDPGQGLRLIYYSQIVNDFQKGDIAEGYSVSREKKESFPLTVTSAQKNPTAFYLCASSIGIGGPQPQHFGDGTRLSIL.

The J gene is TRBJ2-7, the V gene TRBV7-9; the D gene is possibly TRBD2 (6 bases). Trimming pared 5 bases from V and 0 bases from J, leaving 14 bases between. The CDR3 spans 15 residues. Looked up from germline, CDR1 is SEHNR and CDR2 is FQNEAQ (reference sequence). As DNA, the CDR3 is TGTGCCAGCAGCCCGGCGGTAGCGGACTCCTACGAGCAGTACTTC. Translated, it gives CASSPAVADSYEQYF.

CDR3 sequence: CSVEVGLAGGRLGDTQYF. In DNA, the CDR3 is TGCAGCGTTGAAGTCGGGCTAGCGGGAGGACGTCTGGGGGATACGCAGTATTTT. This rearrangement joins TRBV29-1 to TRBJ2-3, with TRBD2 matching over 11 bases. Looked up from germline, CDR1 is SQVTM and CDR2 is ANQGSEA. Trimming removed 1 base from V and 6 bases from J; junction bases left unmatched: 15. The CDR3 runs 18 residues.

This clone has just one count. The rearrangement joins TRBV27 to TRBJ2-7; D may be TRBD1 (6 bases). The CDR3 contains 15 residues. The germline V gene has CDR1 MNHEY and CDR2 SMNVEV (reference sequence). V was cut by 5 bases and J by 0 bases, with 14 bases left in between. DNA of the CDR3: TGTGCCAGCAGTCCGGCCGGGACAATCTCCTACGAGCAGTACTTC. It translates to CASSPAGTISYEQYF.

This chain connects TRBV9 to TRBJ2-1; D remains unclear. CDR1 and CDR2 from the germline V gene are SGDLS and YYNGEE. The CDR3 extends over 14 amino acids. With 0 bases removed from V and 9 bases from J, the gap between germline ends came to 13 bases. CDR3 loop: CASSVGVEVSEQFF. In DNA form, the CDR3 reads TGTGCCAGCAGCGTAGGGGTAGAGGTTAGTGAGCAGTTCTTC.

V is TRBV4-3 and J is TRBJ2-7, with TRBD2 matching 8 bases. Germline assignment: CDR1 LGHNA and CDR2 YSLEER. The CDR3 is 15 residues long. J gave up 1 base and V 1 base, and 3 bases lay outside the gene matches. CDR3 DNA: TGCGCCAGCAGCCAAGGGACTAGCTGGTCCTACGAGCAGTACTTC. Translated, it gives CASSQGTSWSYEQYF.

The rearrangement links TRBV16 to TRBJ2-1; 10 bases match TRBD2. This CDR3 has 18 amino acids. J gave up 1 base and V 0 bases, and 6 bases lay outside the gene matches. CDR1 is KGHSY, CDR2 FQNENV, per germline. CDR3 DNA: TGTGCCAGCAGCCAATCCAGCGGGAGGGCCAGGTCCTACAATGAGCAGTTCTTC. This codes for CASSQSSGRARSYNEQFF.

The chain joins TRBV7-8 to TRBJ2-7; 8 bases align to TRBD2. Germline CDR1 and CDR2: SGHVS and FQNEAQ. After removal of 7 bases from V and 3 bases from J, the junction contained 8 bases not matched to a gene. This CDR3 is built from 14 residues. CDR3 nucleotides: TGTGCCAGCACCCCCCCGGGACTAGTCTACGAGCAGTACTTC. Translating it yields CASTPPGLVYEQYF.

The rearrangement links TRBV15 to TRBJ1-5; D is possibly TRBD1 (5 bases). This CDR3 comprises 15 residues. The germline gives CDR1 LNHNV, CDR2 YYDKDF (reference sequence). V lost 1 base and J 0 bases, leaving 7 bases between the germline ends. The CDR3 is CATSRVGASNQPQHF. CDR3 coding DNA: TGTGCCACCAGCAGAGTAGGGGCTAGCAATCAGCCCCAGCATTTT.

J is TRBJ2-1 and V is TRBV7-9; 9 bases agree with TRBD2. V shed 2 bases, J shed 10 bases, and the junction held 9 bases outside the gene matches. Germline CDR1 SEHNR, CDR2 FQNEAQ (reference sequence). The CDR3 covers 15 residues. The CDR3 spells CASSLLASGNWEQFF. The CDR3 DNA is TGTGCCAGCAGCTTATTAGCTAGCGGGAACTGGGAGCAGTTCTTC. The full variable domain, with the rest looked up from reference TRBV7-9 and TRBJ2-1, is DTGVSQNPRHKITKRGQNVTFRCDPISEHNRLYWYRQTLGQGPEFLTYFQNEAQLEKSRLLSDRFSAERPKGSFSTLEIQRTEQGDSAMYLCASSLLASGNWEQFFGPGTRLTVL.

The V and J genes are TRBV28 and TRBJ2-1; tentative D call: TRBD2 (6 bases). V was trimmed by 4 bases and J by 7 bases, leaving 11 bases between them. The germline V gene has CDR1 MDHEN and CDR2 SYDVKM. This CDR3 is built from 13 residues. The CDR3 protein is CASSWRGLNEQFF. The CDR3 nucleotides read TGTGCCAGCAGTTGGCGGGGTCTAAATGAGCAGTTCTTC.

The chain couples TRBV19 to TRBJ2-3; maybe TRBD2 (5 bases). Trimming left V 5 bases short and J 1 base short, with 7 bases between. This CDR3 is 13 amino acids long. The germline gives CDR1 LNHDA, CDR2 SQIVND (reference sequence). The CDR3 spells CASSDGGTDTQYF. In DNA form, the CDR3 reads TGTGCCAGTAGTGACGGGGGCACAGATACGCAGTATTTT.

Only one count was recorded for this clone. CDR3 amino acids: CAWSKSFPGNTIYF. CDR3 DNA sequence: TGTGCCTGGAGTAAAAGCTTTCCTGGAAACACCATATATTTT. The V call is TRBV30, the J call TRBJ1-3; D remains unclear. In germline, CDR1 is GTSNPN, CDR2 SVGIG (reference sequence). Trimming left V 2 bases short and J 2 bases short, with 10 bases between. The CDR3 has 14 amino acids.

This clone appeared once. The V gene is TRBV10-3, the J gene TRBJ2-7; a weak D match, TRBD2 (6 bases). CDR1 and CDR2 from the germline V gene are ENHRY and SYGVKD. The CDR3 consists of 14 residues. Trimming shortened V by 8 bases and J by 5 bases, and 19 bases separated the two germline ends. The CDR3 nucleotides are TGTGCCATCGCCCCCGACGAGGGACTTCACGAGCAGTACTTC. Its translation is CAIAPDEGLHEQYF.

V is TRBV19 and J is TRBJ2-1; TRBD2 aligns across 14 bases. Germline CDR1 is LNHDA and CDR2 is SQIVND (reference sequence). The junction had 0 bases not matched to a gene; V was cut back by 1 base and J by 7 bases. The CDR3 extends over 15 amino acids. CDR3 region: CASSIGTSGRNEQFF. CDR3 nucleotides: TGTGCCAGTAGTATAGGGACTAGCGGGAGGAATGAGCAGTTCTTC.

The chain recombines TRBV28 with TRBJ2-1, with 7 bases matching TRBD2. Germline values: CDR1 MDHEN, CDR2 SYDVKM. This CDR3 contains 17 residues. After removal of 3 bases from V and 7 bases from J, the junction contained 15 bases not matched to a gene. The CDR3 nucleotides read TGTGCCAGCAGTTTCCCCTCGGGGAGGGGAGATAGTAATGAGCAGTTCTTC. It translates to CASSFPSGRGDSNEQFF.

This chain's CDR3 is CASSDSGTGSRPQHF. For the CDR3, the DNA is TGTGCCAGCAGTGATTCCGGGACAGGTTCACGGCCCCAGCATTTT. The chain has TRBV6-1 and TRBJ1-5; TRBD1 aligns across 8 bases. This CDR3 has 15 residues. The V gene end was trimmed by 3 bases and the J gene end by 9 bases; junction bases not matched to a gene: 10. Germline V gene data show CDR1 as MNHNS and CDR2 as SASEGT.

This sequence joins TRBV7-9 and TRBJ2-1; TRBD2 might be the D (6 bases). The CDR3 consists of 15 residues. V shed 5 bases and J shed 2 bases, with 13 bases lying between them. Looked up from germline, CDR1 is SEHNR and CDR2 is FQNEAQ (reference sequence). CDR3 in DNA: TGTGCCAGCAGCCACCGGGACTTCCCCTACAATGAGCAGTTCTTC. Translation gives CASSHRDFPYNEQFF.

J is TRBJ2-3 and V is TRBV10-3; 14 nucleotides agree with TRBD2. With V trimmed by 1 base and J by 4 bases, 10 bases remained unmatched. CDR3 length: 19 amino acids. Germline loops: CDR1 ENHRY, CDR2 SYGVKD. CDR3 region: CAISELGTSGSPGADTQYF. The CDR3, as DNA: TGTGCCATCAGTGAGTTAGGGACTAGCGGGAGCCCGGGGGCAGATACGCAGTATTTT.

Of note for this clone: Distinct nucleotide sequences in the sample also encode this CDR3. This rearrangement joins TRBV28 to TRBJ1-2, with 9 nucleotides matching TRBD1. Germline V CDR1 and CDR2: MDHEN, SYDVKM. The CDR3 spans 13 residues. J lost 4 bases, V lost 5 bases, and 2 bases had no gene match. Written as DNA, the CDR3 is TGTGCCAGCAGTATGGGACAGGGCTATGGCTACACCTTC. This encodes CASSMGQGYGYTF.

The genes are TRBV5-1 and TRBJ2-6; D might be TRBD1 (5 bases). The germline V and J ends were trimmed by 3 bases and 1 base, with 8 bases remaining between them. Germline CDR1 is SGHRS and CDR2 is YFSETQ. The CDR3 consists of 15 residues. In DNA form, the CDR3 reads TGCGCCAGCAGCTCTACAGGATCTGGGGCCAACGTCCTGACTTTC. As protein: CASSSTGSGANVLTF.

The CDR3 DNA reads TGTGCCAGCAGTCGACTGACCTACGAGCAGTACTTC. It specifies CASSRLTYEQYF. V gene TRBV2 combines with J gene TRBJ2-7; no clear D gene. Germline assignment: CDR1 SNHLY and CDR2 FYNNEI. V was pared by 5 bases and J by 2 bases, with 7 bases between. The CDR3 is 12 residues long.

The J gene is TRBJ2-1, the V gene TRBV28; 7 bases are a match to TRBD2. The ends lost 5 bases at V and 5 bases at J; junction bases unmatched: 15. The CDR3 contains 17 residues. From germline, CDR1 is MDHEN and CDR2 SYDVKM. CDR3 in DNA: TGTGCCAGCAGTCCACCTTCTCTAGCGGTAGGAAACAATGAGCAGTTCTTC. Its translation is CASSPPSLAVGNNEQFF. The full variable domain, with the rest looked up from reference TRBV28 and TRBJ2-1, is DVKVTQSSRYLVKRTGEKVFLECVQDMDHENMFWYRQDPGLGLRLIYFSYDVKMKEKGDIPEGYSVSREKKERFSLILESASTNQTSMYLCASSPPSLAVGNNEQFFGPGTRLTVL.

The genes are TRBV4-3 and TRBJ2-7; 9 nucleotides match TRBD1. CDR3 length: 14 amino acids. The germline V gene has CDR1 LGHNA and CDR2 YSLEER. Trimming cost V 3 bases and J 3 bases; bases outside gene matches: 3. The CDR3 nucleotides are TGCGCCAGCAGCCAGGTGGACAGGGGCTACGAGCAGTACTTC. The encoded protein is CASSQVDRGYEQYF.